The T cell receptor (beta chain) described here comes from a study of cytomegalovirus exposure and HLA in healthy donors (dated by TCRdb to about 2017). Context from the whole study: According to a later analysis, the 120 or so validation repertoires were produced on the same platform as the 680 or so repertoires of the first cohort. Besides the first cohort of roughly 660 subjects, a separate validation cohort made up of some 110 different subjects was used. The study combined high-throughput TCR immunosequencing, statistical association of individual TCRs with disease status, and machine learning to predict cytomegalovirus infection status. The study was designed to test whether signatures of past pathogen exposure could be identified by cataloging public T cell receptors.

The donors were included in the validation cohort of some 120 subjects, a group kept apart from the approximately 700-subject first cohort. Library creation used the immunoSEQ multiplex PCR assay. The authors' pipeline ran thus. A statistical classification framework was built for diagnosing cytomegalovirus status from the catalog of TCR beta chain sequences. TCRdb carries this immuneACCESS record with in-frame sequences only. Its versions omit some clonotypes, under half of them owing to an unresolved V gene in the studies checked, with the rest unexplained. The D gene and trimming were derived from the DNA, and the V and J assignments and clone size from that table. The sample table records approximately 170,000 clones; 85% of these occur just once. The leading ten clones occupy about 15% of the sample. The CDR3 measures 12 amino acids from cysteine to phenylalanine. The sequence is cut down to CDR3 DNA, 36 bases in frame from base 1. Cut back by 4 bases and 6 bases, the V and J ends lie 9 bases apart. Per the germline V gene, MNHNS is the CDR1 and SASEGT is the CDR2.

This clone has just a few counts. This receptor's antigen is unknown. Per-base quality was not reported, and no clone a single base away is much larger than it. On the study overall, not on this receptor specifically: The classifier was reported to diagnose cytomegalovirus status with high specificity and sensitivity in both the original cohort and the validation cohort. According to the authors, the approach could potentially be generalized to other disease states and immunological phenotypes. Three of the identified cytomegalovirus-associated TCR beta chains were confirmed in vitro to be specific for cytomegalovirus antigens. In a later analysis, TCRs clustered in the first cohort were found to also tend to co-occur in the approximately 110 validation repertoires, with approximately 95% of cluster scores above 0. Across donors, most TCR sequences were observed very rarely, whereas some public TCRs were present in many individuals. A later analysis lacked HLA typing for the validation cohort, so it scored co-occurrence in that cohort across all 120 repertoires. The study gave a list of 150 to 200 TCR beta chains associated with cytomegalovirus.

The V and J segments used are TRBV6-1 and TRBJ2-5; no D gene call is confident. This clonotype originated in a man between 18 and 29 years old in good health and CMV-seropositive. Sequenced input: PBMCs. The CDR3 amino acid sequence is: CASSVTSQTQYF. The sequence in DNA is TGTGCCAGCAGTGTCACATCCCAGACCCAGTACTTC.